This T cell receptor beta chain emerged from a study of a mutant IDH1 vaccine in newly diagnosed glioma (dated by TCRdb to 2020 to 2022). Describing the broader study: Patients received eight vaccinations in weeks 1, 3, 5, 7, 11, 15, 19 and 23, corresponding to visits V03 through V10. The approximately 29 treated patients were around 62% male and approximately 40% female, with a mean age of approximately 38 years. Peripheral blood was drawn at six visits: V03 (baseline), V05, V07, V10, V12 and V13. In the chemotherapy-containing groups, vaccination started alongside temozolomide cycles, whereas in patients who had radiotherapy alone it started 4-6 weeks after radiotherapy. For exploratory analyses, longitudinal TCRB deep sequencing was carried out in under 30 treated patients wherever samples were available. Prior to enrollment, patients had been given standard therapy consisting of radiotherapy alone, temozolomide alone, or radiochemotherapy with temozolomide, with the combination given to most patients. Study-wide findings and limitations: Pseudoprogression appeared unrelated to alterations in the top peripheral T cell clonotypes detected by TCRB sequencing. Immune responses induced by the vaccine were seen in 90% to 95% of patients across multiple MHC alleles. The authors stated that sample limitations prevented analyses of patient blood samples from being reproduced. Availability determined which PBMC samples were chosen for TCRB deep sequencing.

The CDR3 has 11 amino acids, counting the end cysteine and phenylalanine. Only the CDR3 DNA is retained, 33 bases long and in frame from the first base. The germline V gene yields SNHLY for CDR1 and FYNNEI for CDR2. The library was obtained by the immunoSEQ multiplex PCR assay. Following the manufacturer's protocol, the hsTCRB Kit was used to amplify rearranged TCR beta chain sequences. TCRB libraries were sequenced on an Illumina MiSeq. Per the authors' processing: The proprietary platform of the kit vendor was used for demultiplexing, trimming and gene mapping. TCRdb stores this immuneACCESS table with in-frame sequences only. Part of the clones is absent; in the studies checked, under half of the shortfall reflects unresolved V genes, and no reason is known for the rest. That table supplies the V and J calls and clone size; D and trimming were determined from the DNA. For this sample the table gives some 130,000 clones, of which 80% were detected only once. 5% to 7% of the sample rests with the top ten.

In the case of this clone: The specificity of this receptor is unknown. There are no base qualities to consult, and no much larger clone falls within one base.

The sample's time point label is to be understood as: week 11, during vaccination. Each vaccine dose was 300 ug of a 20-mer mutant IDH1 peptide in Montanide, given subcutaneously with topical imiquimod. Newly diagnosed WHO grade 3 or 4 IDH1-mutant astrocytomas showing loss of nuclear ATRX were present in the donors. The samples were drawn from NOA16, a multicentre, single-arm, open-label phase I trial in Germany that tested a mutant IDH1 peptide vaccine in humans for the first time. Genomic DNA for TCRB sequencing was extracted from EDTA blood using the DNeasy Blood and Tissue Kit. The sequence was obtained from a man aged 40-55 years with glioma. This sequence uses TRBV2 and TRBJ1-2; TRBD1 could be the D gene, as 5 bases match. The source material was PBMCs, sampled from a glioma patient whose treatment included an IDH1 peptide vaccine. In nucleotides, the sequence is TGTGGCCGAGAGGGGCTCTATGGCTACACCTTC. Its protein product is CGREGLYGYTF.